The 9 T cell receptor beta chains given below trace back to one sample, sequenced in a study of cytomegalovirus exposure and HLA in healthy donors. The assay was immunoSEQ multiplex PCR, and TCRdb's table has in-frame clones only and misses some. The sample comprises roughly 68,000 clones, 95% to 96% of which are singletons, and 4.5% to 5% rests with the top ten. Material for sequencing was PBMCs. The origin of the receptors is a woman aged 18-29 years in good health and CMV-seropositive.

The CDR3 loop reads CSVERTTGNEQFF. The CDR3 DNA sequence: TGCAGCGTCGAAAGGACTACGGGCAATGAGCAGTTCTTC. The genes are TRBV29-1 and TRBJ2-1; weak D call: TRBD2 (6 bases). The germline V and J ends were trimmed by 6 bases and 6 bases, with 15 bases remaining between them. Germline V gene data show CDR1 as SQVTM and CDR2 as ANQGSEA. This CDR3 has 13 residues.

This clone is a singleton in its sample. V is TRBV27 and J is TRBJ2-1; D possibly corresponds to TRBD2 (5 bases). The ends were cut back, 5 bases at V and 3 bases at J, with 14 bases in the middle. The germline V gene encodes CDR1 MNHEY and CDR2 SMNVEV (reference sequence). The CDR3 runs to 15 residues. The CDR3 DNA sequence: TGTGCCAGCAGTCCCCTTTCGACTAACTACAATGAGCAGTTCTTC. It encodes CASSPLSTNYNEQFF.

By sample share, this clone is large (0.1 to 1%). The chain employs TRBV28 and TRBJ2-5; 7 bases are a match to TRBD1. Germline V gene sequence: CDR1 MDHEN, CDR2 SYDVKM. The CDR3 consists of 17 residues. V trimming: 6 bases; J trimming: 0 bases; junction bases outside the gene matches: 13. CDR3 amino acids: CASSFSSRGPDQETQYF. The CDR3 DNA reads as TGTGCCAGCAGCTTTAGTTCGAGGGGGCCGGACCAAGAGACCCAGTACTTC.

V gene TRBV7-9 combines with J gene TRBJ2-7, with a tentative D call TRBD2 (5 bases). This CDR3 is 15 amino acids long. Trimming pared 5 bases from V and 2 bases from J, leaving 16 bases between. Per germline, CDR1 SEHNR and CDR2 FQNEAQ (reference sequence). The CDR3: CASSPREAGTYEQYF. The CDR3 DNA reads TGTGCCAGCAGCCCCCGAGAGGCGGGTACCTACGAGCAGTACTTC.

The chain has TRBV7-3 and TRBJ2-2; D is possibly TRBD1 (6 bases). There are 16 residues in the CDR3. V lost 5 bases, J lost 7 bases, and 20 bases lay in between. Germline V gives CDR1 SGHTA, CDR2 FQGTGA. The CDR3: CASSPVQLGGIGELFF. In nucleotides, the CDR3 is TGTGCCAGCAGCCCGGTTCAACTAGGGGGTATCGGGGAGCTGTTTTTT.

The rearrangement joins TRBV4-3 to TRBJ2-2, with 8 bases identical to TRBD1. CDR3 length: 18 amino acids. The J segment lost 2 bases and the V segment lost 0 bases, leaving 8 bases of the junction unmatched. Germline V lookup: CDR1 LGHNA, CDR2 YSLEER. In nucleotides, the CDR3 is TGCGCCAGCAGCCAAGAGGGAGGACAGGGCAAAAACACCGGGGAGCTGTTTTTT. This gives the protein CASSQEGGQGKNTGELFF.

The chain recombines TRBV7-6 with TRBJ2-1; 9 bases agree with TRBD2. After removal of 1 base from V and 8 bases from J, the junction contained 3 bases not matched to a gene. Germline loops: CDR1 SGHVS, CDR2 FNYEAQ. The CDR3 runs 14 residues. CDR3 region: CASSLVAGVDEQFF. The CDR3 nucleotides are TGTGCCAGCAGCTTAGTAGCGGGAGTCGATGAGCAGTTCTTC.

The chain has TRBV5-1 and TRBJ2-7, with 7 bases identical to TRBD2. V shed 0 bases and J 5 bases; nucleotides not matched to a gene: 5. CDR1 and CDR2 from the germline V gene are SGHRS and YFSETQ. This CDR3 is 14 amino acids long. This CDR3 is CASSLGGGNDEQYF. DNA for the CDR3: TGCGCCAGCAGCTTGGGGGGAGGGAATGACGAGCAGTACTTC. Filled out from reference TRBV5-1 and TRBJ2-7, the complete variable domain reads KAGVTQTPRYLIKTRGQQVTLSCSPISGHRSVSWYQQTPGQGLQFLFEYFSETQRNKGNFPGRFSGRQFSNSRSEMNVSTLELGDSALYLCASSLGGGNDEQYFGPGTRLTVT.

V is TRBV12-5 and J is TRBJ2-2; 7 nucleotides match TRBD1. J lost 4 bases, V lost 5 bases, and 1 base had no gene match. There are 13 residues in the CDR3. Per the germline V gene, CDR1 is LGHNT and CDR2 is FRNRAP. The chain's CDR3 is CASGRQGTGELFF. The CDR3 bases are TGTGCTAGTGGTCGACAGGGCACCGGGGAGCTGTTTTTT.